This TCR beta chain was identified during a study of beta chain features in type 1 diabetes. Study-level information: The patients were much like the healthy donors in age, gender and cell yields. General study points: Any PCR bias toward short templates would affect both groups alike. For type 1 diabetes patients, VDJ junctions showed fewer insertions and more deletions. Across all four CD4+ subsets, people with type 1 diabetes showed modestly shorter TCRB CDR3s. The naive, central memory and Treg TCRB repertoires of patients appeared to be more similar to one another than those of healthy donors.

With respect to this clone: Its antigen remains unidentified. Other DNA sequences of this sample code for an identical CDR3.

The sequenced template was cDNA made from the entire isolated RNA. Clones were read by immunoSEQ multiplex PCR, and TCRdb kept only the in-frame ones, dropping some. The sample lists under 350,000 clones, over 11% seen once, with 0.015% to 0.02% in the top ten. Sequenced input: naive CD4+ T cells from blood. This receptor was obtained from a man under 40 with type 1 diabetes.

The CDR3 is CAWSLSSGNTIYF. For the CDR3, the DNA is TGTGCCTGGAGTTTGAGCTCTGGAAACACCATATATTTT. The chain combines TRBV30 with TRBJ1-3, with no clear D. Per germline, CDR1 GTSNPN and CDR2 SVGIG (reference sequence). Trimming removed 2 bases from V and 0 bases from J, with 5 bases in between. The CDR3 is 13 residues long.